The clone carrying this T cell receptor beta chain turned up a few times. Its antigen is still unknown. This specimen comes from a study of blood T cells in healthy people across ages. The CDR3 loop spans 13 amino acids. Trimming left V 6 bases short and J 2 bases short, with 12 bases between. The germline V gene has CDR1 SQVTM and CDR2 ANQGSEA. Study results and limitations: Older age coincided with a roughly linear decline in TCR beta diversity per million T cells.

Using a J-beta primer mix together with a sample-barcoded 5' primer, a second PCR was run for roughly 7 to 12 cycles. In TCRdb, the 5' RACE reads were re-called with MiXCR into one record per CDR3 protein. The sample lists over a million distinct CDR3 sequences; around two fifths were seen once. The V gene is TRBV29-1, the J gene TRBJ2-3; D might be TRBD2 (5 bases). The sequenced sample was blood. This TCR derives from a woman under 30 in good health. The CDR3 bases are TGCAGCGTCCGGGGTATGGTCACAGATACGCAGTATTTT. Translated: CSVRGMVTDTQYF.